A single sample gave rise to the 25 T cell receptor beta chains below, sequenced in a study of blood T cell repertoires in COVID-19. Produced via immunoSEQ multiplex PCR; TCRdb's table is partial and in-frame only. The repertoire holds approximately 37,000 clones, with 80% to 90% as singletons. The sample taken for sequencing was peripheral blood. Receptors originate from a woman in her 70s with acute or convalescent COVID-19.

The gene calls are TRBV3-1 (or the pseudogene TRBV3-2) and TRBJ1-3, with D perhaps matching TRBD1 (5 bases). Trimming pared 10 bases from V and 4 bases from J, leaving 14 bases between. In germline, CDR1 is LGHDT, CDR2 YNNKEL (reference sequence). This CDR3 region has 13 residues. Here the CDR3 reads CATGGTGGNTIYF. The CDR3 bases are TGTGCCACCGGGGGGACGGGAGGAAACACCATATATTTT.

The chain joins TRBV7-3 to TRBJ2-2; TRBD1 might be the D (6 bases). Trimming removed 5 bases at V and 0 bases at J, with 13 bases between. There are 16 residues in the CDR3. Germline V gene data show CDR1 as SGHTA and CDR2 as FQGTGA. The chain's CDR3 is CASSLDGQSNTGELFF. Here the CDR3 DNA reads TGTGCCAGCAGCCTTGATGGACAGTCGAACACCGGGGAGCTGTTTTTT.

V and J are TRBV10-3 and TRBJ1-3; D is undetermined. Germline V CDR1 and CDR2: ENHRY, SYGVKD. Trimming took 2 bases from V and 0 from J, leaving 8 bases between them. This CDR3 contains 15 residues. This CDR3 reads CAISELGFSGNTIYF. The CDR3 DNA reads as TGTGCCATCAGTGAGCTCGGGTTCTCTGGAAACACCATATATTTT.

The chain is built from TRBV23-1 and TRBJ1-5, with 8 positions matching TRBD1. TRBV23-1 is noted as an ORF with a role that remains uncertain. The length of the CDR3 is 17 residues. The trim removed 10 bases at V and 6 bases at J, leaving 20 bases unmatched. The CDR3 DNA follows: TGCGCCACAAGAGTCCGGGCAGGGGGCGCGAAAAGTCAGCCCCAGCATTTT. It codes for CATRVRAGGAKSQPQHF.

The V gene is TRBV27, the J gene TRBJ2-2; D is unclear. V lost 7 bases to trimming and J lost 0 bases, with 18 bases between them. Germline V gene lookup returns CDR1 MNHEY and CDR2 SMNVEV (reference sequence). The CDR3 runs to 17 residues. CDR3 DNA: TGTGCCAGCACCCACCTAAAAGCAATCTCGAACACCGGGGAGCTGTTTTTT. Amino acid sequence: CASTHLKAISNTGELFF.

The V gene is TRBV5-1, the J gene TRBJ2-6, with a weak D call TRBD1 (5 bases). This CDR3 region has 16 residues. The germline gives CDR1 SGHRS, CDR2 YFSETQ. V was shortened by 0 bases and J by 2 bases, with 9 bases between the two germline ends. The CDR3 loop reads CASSLEGVPGANVLTF. DNA of the CDR3: TGCGCCAGCAGCTTGGAAGGGGTTCCTGGGGCCAACGTCCTGACTTTC.

The V gene is TRBV29-1, the J gene TRBJ2-5, with D tentatively TRBD2 (5 bases). With 1 base removed from V and 5 bases from J, the gap between germline ends came to 14 bases. The CDR3 runs 14 residues. Per germline, CDR1 SQVTM and CDR2 ANQGSEA. DNA for the CDR3: TGCAGCGTTGAAGCAGGCTCGGGGATTGAGACCCAGTACTTC. Amino acids: CSVEAGSGIETQYF.

J is TRBJ2-1 and V is TRBV11-2, with TRBD1 as a possible D gene (6 bases). The CDR3 loop spans 14 amino acids. Trimming removed 1 base from V and 9 bases from J, with 13 bases in between. CDR1 and CDR2 from the germline V gene are SGHAT and FQNNGV. The chain's CDR3 is CASSLVLGGGEQFF. The CDR3 coding sequence is TGTGCCAGCAGCTTAGTTCTAGGGGGTGGTGAGCAGTTCTTC.

This sequence joins TRBV7-2 and TRBJ2-2, with D possibly TRBD1 on 6 matching bases. The CDR3 runs 15 residues. Looked up from germline, CDR1 is SGHTA and CDR2 is FQGNSA. Trimming cost V 5 bases and J 2 bases, with 12 bases left between them. CDR3 in DNA: TGTGCCAGCAGCATCCAACAGGGTAACACCGGGGAGCTGTTTTTT. It specifies CASSIQQGNTGELFF.

The V call is TRBV7-2, the J call TRBJ2-3, with 9 bases identical to TRBD2. The CDR3 length is 15 residues. The V segment lost 3 bases and the J segment 3 bases; nucleotides outside the gene matches: 4. Germline V gene data show CDR1 as SGHTA and CDR2 as FQGNSA. CDR3 in amino acids: CASSFLAGETDTQYF. The CDR3 DNA reads as TGTGCCAGCAGCTTTTTAGCGGGGGAGACAGATACGCAGTATTTT.

The rearrangement joins TRBV30 to TRBJ2-7; TRBD2 matches 9 bases. The V and J ends lost 6 bases and 2 bases, in that order; junction bases with no gene match: 8. Germline V gives CDR1 GTSNPN, CDR2 SVGIG (reference sequence). The length of the CDR3 is 14 residues. DNA of the CDR3: TGTGCCTGCTCCCTAAGCGGGAGGACCTACGAGCAGTACGTC. Residues: CACSLSGRTYEQYV.

The chain is built from TRBV10-2 and TRBJ2-7, with 8 bases lining up with TRBD1. The V gene end was trimmed by 6 bases and the J gene end by 3 bases; junction bases not matched to a gene: 4. This CDR3 has 13 residues. CDR1 WSHSY and CDR2 SAAADI come from the germline V gene. In nucleotides, the CDR3 is TGCGCCAGCAGGAAAGGGACAGGCTACGAGCAGTACGTC. Translated, it gives CASRKGTGYEQYV.

The gene calls are TRBV9 and TRBJ2-5; 14 bases are shared with TRBD2. Germline trimming cut 3 bases from V and 3 bases from J; bases unmatched to any gene: 7. The germline V gene has CDR1 SGDLS and CDR2 YYNGEE. The length of the CDR3 is 17 residues. The CDR3 region is CASSAGTSGSGEETQYF. The DNA for the CDR3 is TGTGCCAGCAGCGCGGGGACTAGCGGGAGTGGGGAAGAGACCCAGTACTTC.

V usage is TRBV24-1 and J usage is TRBJ1-2, with 7 bases aligning to TRBD1. With V trimmed by 7 bases and J by 8 bases, 6 bases remained unmatched. This CDR3 has 12 residues. The germline V gene encodes CDR1 KGHDR and CDR2 SFDVKD. This CDR3 reads CATSRQGYGYTF. The CDR3 DNA follows: TGTGCCACCAGCCGACAGGGATACGGCTACACCTTC.

V is TRBV11-2 and J is TRBJ2-1, with TRBD2 as a possible D gene (7 bases). The germline CDR1 and CDR2 sequences are SGHAT and FQNNGV. V lost 4 bases and J lost 10, with 20 bases in between. The CDR3 sequence is 15 residues long. The CDR3 sequence: CASSSSGGAGYEQFF. CDR3 nucleotide sequence: TGTGCCAGCAGCTCGTCGGGGGGCGCGGGGTACGAGCAGTTCTTC.

The rearrangement joins TRBV14 to TRBJ2-7, with 9 bases matching TRBD2. Unmatched junction bases numbered 13, after V lost 4 bases and J lost 6 bases. The CDR3 contains 16 residues. Germline-derived CDR1 and CDR2 are SGHDN and FVKESK. CDR3 protein: CASSPYGAGGLTEQYV. The CDR3 nucleotides are TGTGCCAGCAGCCCGTACGGAGCGGGAGGCCTAACCGAGCAGTACGTC.

The rearrangement links TRBV6-5 to TRBJ1-4; 7 bases fit TRBD1. J gave up 4 bases and V 9 bases, and 5 bases lay outside the gene matches. CDR1 and CDR2 from the germline V gene are MNHEY and SVGAGI. The CDR3 length is 13 residues. CDR3: CASLRDSNEKLFF. The CDR3 coding sequence is TGTGCCAGTCTCCGGGACAGTAATGAAAAACTGTTTTTT.

The chain recombines TRBV27 with TRBJ2-7; TRBD1 agrees at 10 bases. The CDR3 has 14 amino acids. V gave up 8 bases and J gave up 5 bases; unmatched junction bases: 9. Germline V gives CDR1 MNHEY, CDR2 SMNVEV (reference sequence). The CDR3, as DNA: TGTGCCAGCGCCCCGGACAGGGGGATAAACGAGCAGTACGTC. As protein: CASAPDRGINEQYV.

The chain joins TRBV5-1 to TRBJ2-4; 7 bases match TRBD2. This CDR3 spans 13 amino acids. The germline gives CDR1 SGHRS, CDR2 YFSETQ. The junction had 4 bases not matched to a gene; V was cut back by 2 bases and J by 8 bases. CDR3 residues: CASSFGGEDIQYF. The CDR3 DNA reads as TGCGCCAGCAGCTTTGGGGGGGAGGACATTCAGTACTTC.

The J gene is TRBJ2-5, the V gene TRBV5-6; TRBD1 aligns across 7 bases. CDR3 size: 14 residues. Germline trimming cut 2 bases from V and 5 bases from J; bases unmatched to any gene: 6. Looked up from germline, CDR1 is SGHDT and CDR2 is YYEEEE. This CDR3 is CASSLEDRPETQYF. CDR3 nucleotide sequence: TGTGCCAGCAGCTTAGAGGACAGGCCGGAGACCCAGTACTTC.

The genes are TRBV19 and TRBJ2-2; 9 bases map to TRBD2. Germline trimming cut 5 bases from V and 2 bases from J; bases unmatched to any gene: 6. CDR1 and CDR2 (germline): LNHDA, SQIVND (reference sequence). The length of the CDR3 is 16 residues. The CDR3 region has the DNA TGTGCCAGTAGTTCACCGACTAGCGGCAACACCGGGGAGCTGTTTTTT. Protein product: CASSSPTSGNTGELFF.

This chain joins TRBV5-6 and TRBJ1-6; TRBD1 matches at 8 bases. The germline CDR1 and CDR2 sequences are SGHDT and YYEEEE. V lost 2 bases and J lost 6; bases outside the gene matches: 4. The CDR3 covers 15 residues. The CDR3 coding sequence is TGTGCCAGCAGCTTAGGACAGGGCTTTAATTCACCCCTCCACTTT. As protein: CASSLGQGFNSPLHF.

The chain carries TRBV5-1 and TRBJ2-5; D possibly corresponds to TRBD1 (5 bases). V was pared by 0 bases and J by 2 bases, with 8 bases between. Germline V gene data show CDR1 as SGHRS and CDR2 as YFSETQ. This CDR3 is built from 14 residues. As DNA, the CDR3 is TGCGCCAGCAGCTTGGGGACACGTCAAGAGACCCAGTACTTC. Translated: CASSLGTRQETQYF.

The chain recombines TRBV7-6 with TRBJ1-4, with a tentative D call TRBD1 (5 bases). The CDR3 totals 13 residues. Trimming cost V 4 bases and J 8 bases, with 11 bases left between them. Germline CDR1 is SGHVS and CDR2 is FNYEAQ. In DNA form, the CDR3 reads TGTGCCAGCAGCTCCGGGACTCTCGAAAAACTGTTTTTT. Translating gives CASSSGTLEKLFF.

The chain employs TRBV15 and TRBJ2-2; no reliable D call. Germline assignment: CDR1 LNHNV and CDR2 YYDKDF (reference sequence). Trimming removed 0 bases at V and 4 bases at J, with 9 bases between. CDR3 length equals 15 residues. The DNA of the CDR3 is TGTGCCACCAGCAGAGAAACGCTGGCCACCGGGGAGCTGTTTTTT. This sequence encodes CATSRETLATGELFF.